This TCR beta chain was sequenced during a study of PD-1 blockade in classical Hodgkin lymphoma (dated by TCRdb to about 2020). Broadly, across the study: Nivolumab dosing was 3 mg/kg intravenously every 2 weeks, continuing until either disease progression or unacceptable toxicity. The study used TCR beta sequencing and CyTOF to define a peripheral blood immune signature of response to PD-1 blockade in classical Hodgkin lymphoma. On the study overall, not on this receptor specifically: CD4+ but not CD8+ TCR diversity rose significantly by C4D1 (p=0.0027 vs p=0.16), most apparent in complete responders (p=0.02). The study was restricted to a single clinical trial cohort, and the causes of repertoire differences, possibly disease activity or prior therapy, were left undefined. Among trial patients, those achieving complete response had baseline diversity similar to that of newly diagnosed patients, while diversity was significantly lower in partial responders and progressors. Baseline TCR diversity was reported to be lower in newly diagnosed patients than in healthy donors and to be lower still in relapsed/refractory patients. Diversity was lower in patients who began nivolumab less than 1 year after ASCT, so these patients were left out of later analyses to avoid confounding by immune reconstitution.

Genomic DNA was isolated using the Qiagen DNeasy kit from unsorted PBMCs as well as from negatively selected CD4+ and CD8+ fractions. TCR beta CDR3 regions were amplified by immunoSEQ multiplex PCR using primers annealing to V and J segments. A synthetic immune receptor repertoire was used to minimize amplification bias, and any residual bias was removed computationally once sequencing was done. As for the authors' bioinformatics: Custom Python scripts were used to quantify repertoire diversity as the Shannon entropy index. Unsorted, CD4+ and CD8+ repertoires were analyzed separately, except in combined analyses where CD4+ and CD8+ sequences were merged in silico. Clonal expansion was defined as a frequency increase of at least 2-fold after treatment compared with C1D1, and clones undetected at baseline were assigned a pseudocount of 0.5. Singleton clones were defined as clones with 0 or 1 copy at C1D1, and non-singleton clones were defined as clones with 2 or more copies. Clones expanded in unsorted samples were annotated as CD4+, CD8+ or unknown by matching protein sequences in sorted samples from the same patient. Diversity changes from C1D1 to C4D1 were tested in paired samples using Wilcoxon tests. TCRdb retrieved this table from immuneACCESS and kept in-frame rearrangements only. Not all clones are present; in checked studies, unresolved V genes account for under half, and no reason is known for the remainder. The V and J calls and the clone size are those of that table, but D and trimming were determined from the DNA. Counted in this sample were some 22,000 clones; approximately 65% of them appeared once. Around 1.2% of the sample is held by the ten biggest clonotypes.

CDR1 and CDR2 are drawn from the germline V gene (reference sequence): SGHNT, YYREEE. Unmatched junction bases come to 2, with V trimmed by 1 base and J by 0 bases. The CDR3 spans 16 residues, from the cysteine through the phenylalanine. Left in the record is the CDR3 DNA by itself, 48 bases read in frame from the first base. Regarding this clone: The antigen this receptor binds is unknown. No base quality values were provided; no much bigger clone lies one nucleotide off.

This specimen's time point label, per the study, means: cycle 4 day 1 (C4D1), after five to seven weeks of nivolumab. Every trial patient had relapsed after autologous stem cell transplantation, and cohorts A, B and C differed in prior brentuximab vedotin exposure. A Miltenyi CD4+ T cell isolation kit was used for magnetic negative selection to purify CD4+ T cells from thawed PBMCs. The trial cohort included 50 to 70 patients with relapsed/refractory classical Hodgkin lymphoma, and each patient had a best overall response of complete response, partial response or progressive disease. In the multi-cohort phase II CheckMate 205 trial, trial patients received single-agent nivolumab. An independent review committee assessed best overall response by applying the 2007 International Working Group response criteria. Trial PBMCs were obtained immediately prior to nivolumab initiation (C1D1) and on therapy at cycle 2 day 1 and cycle 4 day 1. Peripheral blood was collected in 8 mL Vacutainer Cell Preparation Tubes, from which PBMCs were isolated by centrifugation and then cryopreserved. Purified CD4+ and CD8+ fractions were prepared only for cases with an additional available PBMC sample. On LS columns in a quadroMACS separator, the magnetically labelled cells were depleted, and the flow-through was collected as the purified fraction.

This sample comprised CD4+ T cells from blood, obtained before the fourth cycle of nivolumab. This clonotype originated in a human donor with classical Hodgkin lymphoma. The sequence links TRBV5-4 to TRBJ2-3; the central 10 bases match TRBD2. Here is the DNA: TGTGCCAGCAGCTTGCCTAGCGGGGGCAGCACAGATACGCAGTATTTT. Its protein product is CASSLPSGGSTDTQYF.